This T cell receptor (beta chain) was obtained from a study of blood T cell repertoires in COVID-19. Germline CDR1 SGHTA, CDR2 FQGNSA. CDR3 length: 15 amino acids. With 1 base clipped from V and 6 bases from J, the junction kept 8 bases outside the gene matches. The assay was immunoSEQ multiplex PCR, and TCRdb's table has in-frame clones only and misses some. Here the sample spans 200,000 to 250,000 clones, less than 90% being singletons. The chain combines TRBV7-2 with TRBJ1-2; TRBD1 aligns across 7 bases. Sequencing input: PBMCs or T cells enriched from blood (not recorded which). This TCR was recovered from a woman in her fifties or sixties in a cohort exposed to, infected with or recovered from COVID-19 (not recorded which). CDR3: CASSLVRQGDDGYTF. CDR3 bases: TGTGCCAGCAGCTTAGTGAGGCAGGGGGACGATGGCTACACCTTC.